What follows are 5 T cell receptor beta chains derived from one specimen sequenced in a study of T cell responses to AZD1222 COVID-19 vaccine. Only in-frame clones appear in the TCRdb table, and some are missing; sequencing was by immunoSEQ multiplex PCR. The sample has 45,000 or so clones, 80% to 90% seen once. Sample: peripheral blood, taken 28 days after the second AZD1222 dose. The receptor source for this set is an adult who received the AZD1222 COVID-19 vaccine.

The chain is built from TRBV3-1 (or the pseudogene TRBV3-2) and TRBJ2-7; D is uncertain. Germline-derived CDR1 and CDR2 are LGHDT and YNNKEL (reference sequence). Trimming left V 1 base short and J 2 bases short, with 3 bases between. There are 12 residues in the CDR3. The CDR3 loop reads CASSQVPYEQYF. The CDR3 DNA reads as TGTGCCAGCAGCCAAGTGCCCTACGAGCAGTACTTC.

J is TRBJ2-7 and V is TRBV3-1 (or the pseudogene TRBV3-2); 7 nucleotides line up with TRBD2. V trimming: 3 bases; J trimming: 4 bases; junction bases outside the gene matches: 9. The germline V gene has CDR1 LGHDT and CDR2 YNNKEL (reference sequence). The CDR3 length is 15 residues. DNA of the CDR3: TGTGCCAGCAGCCAGGGAGTGCTAGCGGTGTACGAGCAGTACTTC. Residues: CASSQGVLAVYEQYF.

V usage is TRBV6-5 and J usage is TRBJ2-5, with D unclear. In germline, CDR1 is MNHEY, CDR2 SVGAGI. Trimming stripped 2 bases from V and 2 bases from J, with 9 bases between. The CDR3 is made up of 14 amino acids. The CDR3 is CASSYRLPQETQYF. Written as DNA, the CDR3 is TGTGCCAGCAGTTACAGACTGCCACAAGAGACCCAGTACTTC.

CDR3 in amino acids: CSASEGSAKNIQYF. The CDR3, as DNA: TGCAGTGCTAGTGAAGGGTCGGCCAAAAACATTCAGTACTTC. The chain joins TRBV20-1 to TRBJ2-4; no clear D gene. Trimming stripped 3 bases from V and 1 base from J, with 10 bases between. Germline lookup yields CDR1 DFQATT and CDR2 SNEGSKA (reference sequence). This CDR3 is built from 14 residues.

V usage is TRBV7-2 and J usage is TRBJ2-5; D could derive from TRBD1 or TRBD2 (5 bases each). This CDR3 contains 18 residues. V lost 5 bases, J lost 5 bases, and 27 bases lay in between. Germline V gives CDR1 SGHTA, CDR2 FQGNSA. CDR3 in amino acids: CASSLSWARGKLEETQYF. Written as DNA, the CDR3 is TGTGCCAGCAGCCTGTCTTGGGCGAGGGGAAAATTAGAGGAGACCCAGTACTTC.